Shown below are 7 T cell receptor delta chains from a single sample sequenced in a study of Vδ1+ human thymocytes. Sequences come from RNA converted to cDNA by reverse transcription. Pooled V-gene forward primers with one constant-region reverse primer generated the CDR3 amplicons by multiplex PCR. TCRdb re-called the multiplex PCR reads using CATT. The sample has some 54,000 delta-chain clones, about a sixth seen once. These TCRs' antigens remain unknown. Study-level findings and limits: In the thymus, TRG and TRD repertoires looked highly polyclonal with Gaussian CDR3 lengths.

Material for sequencing was Vdelta1+ gamma-delta thymocytes from the thymus. Stated subset: FACS-sorted CD3+ TCRalphabeta- TCRVdelta1+ TCRVdelta2- thymocytes. All receptors come from a boy less than two years old who had congenital heart surgery.

Notes on this clone: The sample has other DNA sequences that encode this CDR3 too. The genes are TRDV1 and TRDJ1; the match to TRDD3 covers 12 bases. The CDR3 contains 25 residues. Germline trimming cut 0 bases from V and 0 bases from J; bases unmatched to any gene: 26. CDR1 TSWWSYY and CDR2 QGS come from the germline V gene. The CDR3 loop is CALGELGAVPVRVLGDTPNTDKLIF. CDR3 DNA sequence: TGTGCTCTTGGGGAACTTGGGGCCGTTCCTGTACGAGTGCTGGGGGATACGCCAAACACCGATAAACTCATCTTT.

This clone was observed a few times. The V call is TRDV1, the J call TRDJ1, with unresolved D. Deletions cut 0 bases from V and 0 bases from J, with 23 bases between. The CDR3 loop spans 20 amino acids. Germline CDR1 TSWWSYY, CDR2 QGS. The chain's CDR3 is CALGELESSPGARYTDKLIF. As DNA, the CDR3 is TGTGCTCTTGGGGAACTAGAGTCCTCCCCCGGGGCCAGGTACACCGATAAACTCATCTTT.

The chain joins TRDV1 to TRDJ1; 9 bases agree with TRDD3. The junction had 17 bases not matched to a gene; V was cut back by 6 bases and J by 0 bases. The length of the CDR3 is 19 residues. Germline CDR1 and CDR2: TSWWSYY and QGS. The CDR3 DNA is TGTGCTCTTGGTGAGGATCCTCCGGTACTGGGGGACGACACCGATAAACTCATCTTT. It specifies CALGEDPPVLGDDTDKLIF.

The rearrangement links TRDV1 to TRDJ1; TRDD3 matches 12 bases. Losses at the gene ends were 0 bases for V and 0 bases for J; bases not matched to a gene: 17. CDR3 size: 22 residues. The germline CDR1 and CDR2 sequences are TSWWSYY and QGS. The CDR3 protein is CALGELGSNAYWGIQHTDKLIF. The CDR3 region has the DNA TGTGCTCTTGGGGAACTAGGTAGTAACGCTTACTGGGGGATACAACACACCGATAAACTCATCTTT.

This clone was observed a handful of times. The rearrangement uses TRDV1 and TRDJ1; 10 nucleotides align to TRDD3. The CDR3 totals 23 residues. The junction had 26 bases not matched to a gene; V was cut back by 3 bases and J by 1 base. Germline assignment: CDR1 TSWWSYY and CDR2 QGS. The CDR3 sequence: CALGDDFPYDDHWGIHCTDKLIF. The CDR3 DNA follows: TGTGCTCTTGGGGACGATTTTCCATACGATGACCATTGGGGGATACATTGCACCGATAAACTCATCTTT.

Only a few counts were recorded for this clone. The rearrangement links TRDV1 to TRDJ1; D is undetermined. CDR1 is TSWWSYY and CDR2 is QGS in the germline V gene. CDR3 length equals 19 residues. V dropped 4 bases and J dropped 0 bases, with 24 bases sitting between them. The CDR3 DNA sequence: TGTGCTCTTGGGGGACTCGGGGCCCCTCGCCTAACGTACACCGATAAACTCATCTTT. It yields the protein CALGGLGAPRLTYTDKLIF.

This sequence joins TRDV1 and TRDJ1, with 8 bases aligning to TRDD3. Trimming cost V 2 bases and J 0 bases; bases outside gene matches: 17. The CDR3 contains 20 residues. Germline CDR1 reads TSWWSYY; CDR2 reads QGS. The CDR3 DNA is TGTGCTCTTGGGGAAAGAAGAACCTCACTGGGGGTTTCTTACACCGATAAACTCATCTTT. Its protein is CALGERRTSLGVSYTDKLIF.